The clone carrying this TCR beta chain was observed once. CDR1 GTSNPN and CDR2 SVGIG come from the germline V gene (reference sequence). Deletions cut 8 bases from V and 0 bases from J, with 11 bases between. CDR3 length: 13 residues. This specimen comes from a study of cytomegalovirus exposure and HLA in healthy donors. The PCR ran on 60 Vbeta and 13 Jbeta primers. The data were produced by immunoSEQ multiplex PCR, yet TCRdb's version contains in-frame clones alone and is incomplete. The data contain under 95,000 clones, roughly 72% of them seen just once; the ten biggest clones take up approximately 5.6%.

The TCR sequence derives from a man aged 25-40 years in good health and CMV-seropositive. The sequencing input was PBMCs. The rearrangement joins TRBV30 to TRBJ2-4, with D possibly TRBD2 on 6 matching bases. The CDR3: CARGSQAKNIQYF. The CDR3 DNA follows: TGTGCCCGGGGGAGTCAAGCCAAAAACATTCAGTACTTC.